This TCR beta chain was obtained from a study of cytomegalovirus exposure and HLA in healthy donors. It was with 60 Vbeta and 13 Jbeta primers that the PCR ran. Using immunoSEQ multiplex PCR, the repertoire was profiled, and TCRdb retains in-frame clones only, with some absent. The sample records around 80,000 clones, over 75% being singletons. In regard to this clone: Its antigen is not known.

Whole-study results and caveats: According to a later analysis, most TCR beta chains associated with CMV appeared HLA-restricted. Analysis was carried out at a later point, and it linked a missense DCLRE1C variant to TCR beta V- and J-gene trimming. Roughly uniform depth of sequencing across donors was assumed in presence/absence analyses.

V was clipped by 3 bases and J by 1 base, with 9 bases between them. CDR1 SGHRS and CDR2 YFSETQ come from the germline V gene. The CDR3 runs to 14 residues. The source is a female donor in good health and CMV-seronegative. The chain has TRBV5-1 and TRBJ2-3; D not certain. Sequenced input: PBMCs. CDR3 amino acids: CASSSNRGTDTQYF. The CDR3 DNA reads TGCGCCAGCAGCTCAAACAGAGGCACAGATACGCAGTATTTT.